This TCR beta chain originates from a study of blood T cell repertoires in COVID-19. Study-level information: The cDNA or gDNA used as material had been derived from T cells, B-cell-depleted T cells, or PBMCs.

Per the authors' pipeline: Counts of nucleated cells, estimated from reference gene primer amplification, were obtained. Libraries were prepared by immunoSEQ multiplex PCR; TCRdb keeps only in-frame clonotypes and omits some of them. For V, J and clone size, that table is used; D and trimming come from the DNA. The sample lists 100,000 to 110,000 clones; almost 90% were seen once. Input material: peripheral blood. The sequence came from a human donor in a cohort sampled during active COVID-19.

CDR3 coding DNA: TGTGCCAGCAGCGAGGTTAGCAGAACGTACAATGAGCAGTTCTTC. It yields the protein CASSEVSRTYNEQFF. This chain joins TRBV9 and TRBJ2-1; no clear D gene. V was pared by 3 bases and J by 4 bases, with 14 bases between. CDR3 length: 15 residues. Germline CDR1 SGDLS, CDR2 YYNGEE.